The rows below give T cell receptor beta chains drawn from one sample of a study of tumor-infiltrating lymphocytes in primary liver carcinoma. Each CDR3 protein gets one entry after TCRdb re-called the multiplex PCR reads with MiXCR. In the table there are over 100,000 distinct CDR3 sequences, about two thirds of which are singletons. Material for sequencing was tumor-adjacent normal liver tissue. These receptor sequences come from a woman aged 55-70 years with primary liver carcinoma and hepatitis B virus infection. Both conserved end residues are part of each CDR3. The order of the fields is clone size, D gene, J gene, V gene, CDR3 protein, CDR3 DNA. The D gene is left open where the match is weak. Size is stated for part of the rows, as once, few or many counts, or as a class when the clone is expanded.

many	TRBD1	TRBJ1-2	TRBV5-4	CASSNRDRGGYTF	TGTGCCAGCAGCAACCGGGACAGGGGTGGCTACACCTTC
NA	TRBD1	TRBJ2-2	TRBV7-9	CASSSEGQGSGELFF	TGTGCCAGCAGTTCAGAGGGACAGGGCTCCGGGGAGCTGTTTTTT
many	TRBD2	TRBJ2-1	TRBV7-8	CASSPRGGLAGGHGEQFF	TGTGCCAGCAGCCCGCGGGGGGGACTAGCGGGAGGCCATGGGGAGCAGTTCTTC
NA	TRBD1	TRBJ1-5	TRBV6-1	CARRDRAQRADQPQHF	TGTGCCAGGAGAGACAGGGCTCAAAGGGCTGATCAGCCCCAGCATTTT
NA	TRBD2	TRBJ2-3	TRBV4-2	CASSAGGPTNTQYF	TGTGCAAGCTCGGCGGGAGGGCCCACAAATACGCAGTATTTT
NA	NA	TRBJ1-3	TRBV6-6	CASSTPGQGSVNTTYF	TGTGCCAGCAGTACCCCGGGACAAGGCTCTGTAAACACCACATATTTT
many	NA	TRBJ2-1	TRBV6-1	CASSEGQPLRYEQFF	TGTGCCAGCAGTGAAGGGCAGCCTCTACGTTATGAGCAGTTCTTC
NA	TRBD1	TRBJ1-2	TRBV29-1	CSVEVVSGQGDYGYTF	TGCAGCGTTGAAGTGGTGTCGGGACAGGGAGACTATGGCTACACCTTC
many	NA	TRBJ2-2	TRBV12-5	CASGLVLGPGELFF	TGTGCTAGTGGTTTGGTACTAGGGCCCGGGGAGCTGTTTTTT
NA	NA	TRBJ2-3	TRBV11-2	CAGSLVGASKDTQYF	TGTGCCGGCAGCTTAGTCGGTGCTAGCAAGGATACGCAGTATTTT
NA	NA	TRBJ2-2	TRBV29-1	CSATGPLNTVELFF	TGCAGCGCAACAGGGCCCCTGAACACCGTGGAGCTGTTTTTT
NA	NA	TRBJ2-7	TRBV12-3/TRBV12-4	CARSLIGKGYEQYF	TGTGCCAGGAGTTTAATAGGGAAGGGCTACGAGCAGTACTTC
NA	NA	TRBJ2-2	TRBV11-2	CASGGRNTNTGELFF	TGTGCCAGCGGCGGACGCAACACGAACACCGGGGAGCTGTTTTTT
NA	TRBD2	TRBJ2-2	TRBV5-1	CASSLLAGGDTGELFF	TGCGCCAGCAGCCTCCTCGCGGGAGGGGACACCGGGGAGCTGTTTTTT
NA	TRBD2	TRBJ2-7	TRBV5-1	CTSSEILAPDYEQYF	TGCACCAGCAGCGAAATACTAGCGCCCGACTACGAGCAGTACTTC
NA	NA	TRBJ2-1	TRBV5-1	CASSLKVGYSYNEQFF	TGCGCCAGCAGCTTGAAAGTGGGCTATTCCTACAATGAGCAGTTCTTC
NA	TRBD2	TRBJ2-1	TRBV29-1	CSLAGGINCNEQFF	TGTAGCTTGGCGGGGGGCATTAACTGCAATGAGCAGTTCTTC
NA	TRBD1	TRBJ2-1	TRBV7-9	CASSYRQGTEQFF	TGTGCCAGCAGCTACAGACAGGGGACTGAGCAGTTCTTC
many	NA	TRBJ2-7	TRBV7-9	CASSLQGRPYEQYF	TGTGCCAGCAGCCTACAGGGTAGACCCTACGAGCAGTACTTC
NA	NA	TRBJ1-2	TRBV28	CASSPTANYGYTF	TGTGCCAGCAGCCCAACAGCTAACTATGGCTACACCTTC
few	NA	TRBJ1-1	TRBV12-3/TRBV12-4	CTSNRVTRNTEAFF	TGTACCAGCAACCGGGTCACTCGGAACACTGAAGCTTTCTTT
NA	NA	TRBJ2-7	TRBV20-1	CSARRDSTYEQYF	TGCAGTGCTCGGCGGGACAGCACCTACGAGCAGTACTTC
NA	NA	TRBJ1-2	TRBV29-1	CSDVTATNYGYTF	TGCAGCGACGTGACAGCGACTAACTATGGCTACACCTTC
NA	NA	TRBJ2-7	TRBV6-2/TRBV6-3	CASSFAVNEQYF	TGTGCCAGCAGTTTCGCGGTCAACGAGCAGTACTTC
NA	NA	TRBJ2-2	TRBV5-1	CASRMGNTGELFF	TGCGCCAGCCGCATGGGAAACACCGGGGAGCTGTTTTTT
once	NA	TRBJ2-7	TRBV11-2	CAGSLWGPSYEQYF	TGTGCCGGCAGCTTGTGGGGTCCGTCATACGAGCAGTACTTC
many	NA	TRBJ1-2	TRBV28	CASSFGGTVGYTF	TGTGCCAGCAGTTTCGGAGGGACGGTTGGCTACACCTTC
few	NA	TRBJ2-1	TRBV19	CASSRQRDSYNEQFF	TGTGCCAGTAGTCGACAGCGTGACTCCTACAATGAGCAGTTCTTC
NA	TRBD2	TRBJ2-5	TRBV7-8	CASSVSGIQEARYF	TGTGCCAGCAGCGTTAGCGGGATACAAGAGGCCCGGTACTTC
many	TRBD1	TRBJ1-2	TRBV6-5	CASRPWGQGARGMNYGYTF	TGTGCCAGCAGACCCTGGGGACAGGGGGCGCGAGGGATGAACTATGGCTACACCTTC
NA	TRBD2	TRBJ2-3	TRBV28	CASTTRLAGLGTQYF	TGTGCCAGCACTACCAGACTAGCGGGTTTGGGTACGCAGTATTTT
NA	NA	TRBJ1-6	TRBV6-1	CASSPTREGSPLHF	TGTGCCAGCAGCCCGACACGGGAAGGATCACCCCTCCACTTT
many	TRBD2	TRBJ2-1	TRBV6-1	CASSETSGSHNEQFF	TGTGCCAGCAGTGAAACTAGCGGGAGCCACAATGAGCAGTTCTTC
NA	TRBD1	TRBJ2-1	TRBV6-5	CTSSYSTRSGTGDSYNEQFF	TGTACCAGCAGTTACTCGACACGTTCCGGGACAGGGGACTCCTACAATGAGCAGTTCTTC
NA	NA	TRBJ1-2	TRBV6-1	CASGAALFDYDYTF	TGTGCCAGCGGCGCTGCCCTTTTCGACTATGACTACACCTTC
NA	TRBD1	TRBJ1-5	TRBV6-1	CASSWTGGSLCYSNQPQHF	TGTGCCAGCAGCTGGACAGGGGGCTCCTTATGCTATAGCAATCAGCCCCAGCATTTT
NA	TRBD1	TRBJ2-2	TRBV6-9	CASTNNRGRAQMNTGELFF	TGTGCCAGCACCAACAACAGGGGGCGCGCCCAAATGAACACCGGGGAGCTGTTTTTT
NA	NA	TRBJ2-7	TRBV11-2	CVSSLSGSRPYEQYF	TGTGTCAGCAGCTTATCTGGGAGTAGACCCTACGAGCAGTACTTT
many	TRBD2	TRBJ2-1	TRBV29-1	CSSRLAGSSYNEQFF	TGCAGCTCCCGACTAGCGGGTTCTTCCTACAATGAGCAGTTCTTC
few	TRBD1	TRBJ1-5	TRBV28	CATGDRGLSQPQHF	TGTGCCACCGGGGACAGGGGGCTGAGTCAGCCCCAGCATTTT
many	TRBD1	TRBJ2-1	TRBV6-1	CASSDRGPGVDEQFF	TGTGCCAGCAGTGACAGGGGGCCCGGTGTAGATGAGCAGTTCTTC
NA	TRBD2	TRBJ2-1	TRBV12-3/TRBV12-4	CASEPGGYNEQFF	TGTGCGAGTGAACCGGGAGGCTACAATGAGCAGTTCTTC
many	TRBD2	TRBJ2-1	TRBV4-1	CASSQALAGVGEQFF	TGCGCCAGCAGCCAAGCACTAGCGGGAGTCGGTGAGCAGTTCTTC
NA	TRBD1	TRBJ2-7	TRBV20-1	CSALEGTGATGEQYF	TGCAGTGCTCTTGAAGGGACAGGGGCGACGGGGGAGCAGTACTTC
NA	NA	TRBJ2-4	TRBV4-2	CASSQVYWTTSKNIQYF	TGTGCCAGCAGCCAAGTATATTGGACAACGAGCAAAAACATTCAGTACTTC
NA	NA	TRBJ1-1	TRBV29-1	CSEEGRPEAFF	TGCAGCGAAGAAGGGCGCCCTGAAGCTTTCTTT
NA	TRBD1	TRBJ1-1	TRBV5-1	CVSTSPGQRIGNPEAFF	TGCGTCAGCACCTCCCCGGGACAGCGGATCGGGAACCCTGAAGCTTTCTTT
NA	NA	TRBJ2-5	TRBV6-5	CASSPTDSETQYF	TGTGCCAGCAGCCCGACAGATAGTGAGACTCAGTACTTC
NA	TRBD1	TRBJ1-2	TRBV6-6	CVSSFSRQGENYGYTF	TGTGTCAGCAGTTTTAGTCGACAGGGTGAGAACTATGGCTACACCTTC
NA	TRBD2	TRBJ2-4	TRBV29-1	CSVRGGRAKNIQYF	TGCAGCGTGAGGGGAGGGCGAGCCAAAAACATTCAGTACTTC